This TCR beta chain emerged from a study of shared clonotypes between healthy human individuals. Repertoires were generated with immunoSEQ multiplex PCR, while TCRdb's copy carries only in-frame clones and drops some. The table has about 2.3 million clones, approximately 95% seen once; the top ten hold 0.3% to 0.4%. Notes on the study in general: Larger richness was generally estimated for naive than memory subsets. The sole specimen, blood, was sampled, and tissue repertoires likely differ.

As regards this clone: The target antigen is unknown.

The germline gives CDR1 MDHEN, CDR2 SYDVKM. V lost 4 bases and J lost 6, with 19 bases in between. The CDR3 has 16 amino acids. The receptor was derived from a man between 18 and 29 years old in good health. Some clones in this sample may be carry-over from other donors' samples. The sequencing sample was made of naive CD4+ T cells from PBMCs. Sample subset: CD45RA+ positively selected. The rearrangement uses TRBV28 and TRBJ1-5; D gene unclear. CDR3 coding DNA: TGTGCCAGCAGTTGTCGAGACAAATTTGTGTGTCAGCCCCAGCATTTT. Translation gives CASSCRDKFVCQPQHF.